This T cell receptor (beta chain) appears in the sequencing data of a study of blood T cells in healthy people across ages. This clonotype was seen a handful of times. V lost 2 bases to trimming and J lost 0 bases, with 8 bases between them. The CDR3 contains 15 residues. Germline V gene lookup returns CDR1 MGHRA and CDR2 YSYEKL. Primers used in a second PCR of about 6 to 11 cycles were a sample-barcoded 5' primer and a J-beta primer mix. One entry per CDR3 protein results from TCRdb running MiXCR on the 5' RACE reads. The sample yields around 1.5 million distinct CDR3 sequences, about 31% seen once. The chain recombines TRBV4-1 with TRBJ2-4; D call uncertain. This sequence was found in a woman aged 25 to 39 in good health. Sequenced input: blood. The CDR3 nucleotides are TGCGCCAGCAGCCAACTAGACTTAGCCAAAAACATTCAGTACTTC. Encoded protein: CASSQLDLAKNIQYF.